The rows below give T cell receptor beta chains drawn from one sample of a study of cytomegalovirus exposure and HLA in healthy donors. The table came from immunoSEQ multiplex PCR; TCRdb's copy has only in-frame clones and leaves some out. The table shows some 150,000 clones, with around 80% occurring only once. The specimen was PBMCs. Receptors were obtained from a man between 35 and 55 years old in good health and CMV-seronegative. CDR3s include the opening cysteine and the closing phenylalanine or tryptophan. Each record gives: CDR3 length, clone size, D gene, V gene, J gene, CDR3 protein, CDR3 DNA. D genes are given only for firm matches. For some rows the clone size is stated as once, few or many, or as a class when expanded; others skip it.

>16|NA|NA|TRBV11-2|TRBJ2-6
CASSFTGLSGANVLTF
TGTGCCAGCAGCTTTACAGGGCTCTCTGGGGCCAACGTCCTGACTTTC
>14|NA|NA|TRBV11-2|TRBJ1-1
CASSLDHRNTEAFF
TGTGCCAGCAGCTTAGATCACAGAAACACTGAAGCTTTCTTT
>16|NA|TRBD2|TRBV18|TRBJ2-7
CASSPPGISGGYEQYF
TGTGCCAGCTCACCACCGGGGATTAGCGGGGGTTACGAGCAGTACTTC
>14|NA|TRBD2|TRBV5-1|TRBJ2-3
CASSGGGLTDTQYF
TGCGCCAGCAGCGGCGGGGGGTTAACAGATACGCAGTATTTT
>13|NA|NA|TRBV7-2|TRBJ1-5
CASSLTRGQPQHF
TGTGCCAGCAGCTTAACCCGGGGGCAGCCCCAGCATTTT
>15|NA|NA|TRBV5-1|TRBJ1-4
CASSLGLATNEKLFF
TGCGCCAGCAGCCTGGGGCTTGCAACTAATGAAAAACTGTTTTTT
>12|few|NA|TRBV28|TRBJ2-3
CASGGRFRTQYF
TGTGCCAGCGGAGGTCGTTTTCGTACGCAGTATTTT
>15|NA|TRBD1|TRBV6-6|TRBJ2-5
CASSVDRVGSETQYF
TGTGCCAGCAGTGTGGACAGGGTGGGATCAGAGACCCAGTACTTC
>15|NA|TRBD1|TRBV29-1|TRBJ1-2
CSVSAGGSTNYGYTF
TGCAGCGTTAGCGCAGGGGGCTCTACTAACTATGGCTACACCTTC
>17|NA|NA|TRBV10-1|TRBJ2-3
CASSETPGKGSTDTQYF
TGCGCCAGCAGTGAGACCCCCGGGAAGGGTAGCACAGATACGCAGTATTTT
>15|NA|NA|TRBV10-3|TRBJ2-7
CAISAQVTSSYEQYF
TGTGCCATCAGTGCCCAGGTTACCAGCTCCTACGAGCAGTACTTC
>17|NA|NA|TRBV7-8|TRBJ1-2
CASSLGVTGETNYGYTF
TGTGCCAGCAGCTTAGGTGTGACAGGAGAGACTAACTATGGCTACACCTTC
>16|NA|NA|TRBV7-6|TRBJ1-4
CASSLVPGGLEEKLFF
TGTGCCAGCAGCCTAGTCCCGGGAGGGTTAGAGGAAAAACTGTTTTTT
>14|NA|TRBD1|TRBV11-2|TRBJ2-7
CASSLGTGAYEQYF
TGTGCCAGCAGCCTAGGGACAGGGGCCTACGAGCAGTACTTC
>15|once|TRBD1|TRBV18|TRBJ1-1
CASSPTTGANTEAFF
TGTGCCAGCTCACCAACGACAGGGGCGAACACTGAAGCTTTCTTT
>14|NA|TRBD1|TRBV7-6|TRBJ2-2
CASTRQGSTGELFF
TGTGCCAGCACCCGACAGGGGAGCACCGGGGAGCTGTTTTTT
>21|NA|TRBD2|TRBV15|TRBJ2-7
CATSRDIPHAFIAGGHYEQYF
TGTGCCACCAGCAGAGATATCCCCCACGCTTTTATAGCGGGGGGGCACTACGAGCAGTACTTC
>13|few|NA|TRBV2|TRBJ1-4
CASREQEGEKLFF
TGTGCCAGCAGGGAACAGGAGGGGGAAAAACTGTTTTTT
>16|NA|NA|TRBV27|TRBJ1-4
CASSLRSTATNEKLFF
TGTGCCAGCAGTTTGCGCTCGACAGCGACTAATGAAAAACTGTTTTTT
>14|NA|NA|TRBV7-2|TRBJ2-1
CASSLSGSHNEQFF
TGTGCCAGCAGCTTGTCGGGTTCCCACAATGAGCAGTTCTTC
>13|NA|TRBD1|TRBV6-5|TRBJ1-5
CASIGTVNQPQHF
TGTGCCAGCATCGGGACAGTGAATCAGCCCCAGCATTTT
>14|NA|TRBD1|TRBV9|TRBJ2-7
CASSPRTGGSEQYF
TGTGCCAGCAGCCCCCGGACAGGGGGCTCCGAGCAGTACTTC
>13|NA|NA|TRBV5-4|TRBJ1-5
CASSLYGNQPQHF
TGTGCCAGCAGCTTGTATGGCAATCAGCCCCAGCATTTT
>16|NA|TRBD1|TRBV11-2|TRBJ2-7
CASSLDRAGGLYEQYF
TGTGCCAGCAGCTTAGATCGGGCAGGGGGCTTGTACGAGCAGTACTTC
>16|NA|NA|TRBV5-5|TRBJ2-7
CASSLFDRLGYYEQYF
TGTGCCAGCAGCTTGTTTGACAGGCTCGGCTACTACGAGCAGTACTTC
>15|NA|NA|TRBV4-3|TRBJ1-6
CASSQDPRDGSPLHF
TGCGCCAGCAGCCAAGACCCCAGGGATGGGTCACCCCTCCACTTT
>16|NA|TRBD1|TRBV5-1|TRBJ2-7
CASSSAIRGPGYEQYF
TGCGCCAGCAGCTCCGCTATAAGGGGGCCGGGATACGAGCAGTACTTC
>18|NA|TRBD1|TRBV7-6|TRBJ1-5
CASSPTQSGTGVDQPQHF
TGTGCCAGCAGCCCCACCCAATCCGGGACAGGGGTGGATCAGCCCCAGCATTTT
>14|NA|TRBD1|TRBV2|TRBJ2-5
CASSTGGKGETQYF
TGTGCCAGCAGCACAGGGGGTAAGGGAGAGACCCAGTACTTC
>15|few|NA|TRBV15|TRBJ1-5
CATRYGSNSNQPQHF
TGTGCCACCAGATACGGGAGTAATAGCAATCAGCCCCAGCATTTT
>15|NA|NA|TRBV27|TRBJ2-5
CASSLFGTYKETQYF
TGTGCCAGCAGTTTATTCGGGACATACAAAGAGACCCAGTACTTC
>19|NA|NA|TRBV21-1|TRBJ2-2
CASSARRRDFSTSTGELFF
TGTGCCAGCAGCGCCCGACGGCGGGACTTCAGCACGAGCACCGGGGAGCTGTTTTTT
>18|NA|NA|TRBV30|TRBJ1-1
CAWVVGRARESTNTEAFF
TGTGCCTGGGTGGTGGGCAGGGCGCGTGAATCGACGAACACTGAAGCTTTCTTT
>19|NA|TRBD1|TRBV4-1|TRBJ2-6
CASSHYAIGGSSGANVLTF
TGCGCCAGCAGCCATTACGCGATAGGGGGCTCCTCTGGGGCCAACGTCCTGACTTTC
>16|NA|NA|TRBV30|TRBJ1-6
CAWGDRTVKNNSPLHF
TGTGCCTGGGGGGACCGGACAGTCAAGAATAATTCACCCCTCCACTTT
>19|NA|TRBD1|TRBV28|TRBJ1-5
CASSLVFGTGRYSNQPQHF
TGTGCCAGCAGTTTGGTGTTTGGGACAGGGAGATATAGCAATCAGCCCCAGCATTTT
>12|NA|NA|TRBV7-9|TRBJ1-2
CSSSLVRGGYTF
TGTTCCAGCAGCTTAGTCCGGGGGGGCTACACCTTC
>16|NA|NA|TRBV2|TRBJ2-1
CASKGFGGAHPGEQFF
TGTGCCAGCAAGGGGTTTGGGGGGGCCCATCCGGGTGAGCAGTTCTTC
>13|NA|TRBD1|TRBV30|TRBJ1-2
CAWSPGTVYGYTF
TGTGCCTGGAGCCCAGGGACAGTCTATGGCTACACCTTC
>12|few|NA|TRBV10-3|TRBJ1-1
CAISRQDGEAFF
TGTGCCATCAGTAGACAGGACGGTGAAGCTTTCTTT
>16|once|TRBD2|TRBV11-2|TRBJ2-3
CASSGGTSGNTDTQYF
TGTGCCAGCAGCGGAGGGACTAGCGGAAACACAGATACGCAGTATTTT
>16|NA|TRBD2|TRBV9|TRBJ2-1
CASSDSGGHRYNEQFF
TGTGCCAGCAGTGATAGCGGGGGCCATCGCTACAATGAGCAGTTCTTC
>12|few|NA|TRBV19|TRBJ2-2
CASKRQPGELFF
TGTGCCAGTAAGCGTCAGCCCGGGGAGCTGTTTTTT
>17|NA|NA|TRBV5-1|TRBJ2-1
CASSPLGRGGSYNEQFF
TGCGCCAGCAGCCCCCTCGGGCGGGGAGGCTCCTACAATGAGCAGTTCTTC
>13|many|NA|TRBV7-3|TRBJ2-2
CASSFGGTGELFF
TGTGCCAGCAGCTTTGGCGGGACCGGGGAGCTGTTTTTT
>16|NA|NA|TRBV12-5|TRBJ1-2
CASGLGSDSPNYGYPF
TGTGCTAGTGGTTTGGGATCCGACTCCCCTAACTATGGCTACCCCTTC
>13|NA|TRBD1|TRBV5-1|TRBJ2-7
CASSLDRGHEQYF
TGCGCCAGCAGCTTGGACAGGGGCCACGAGCAGTACTTC
>13|NA|TRBD1|TRBV5-4|TRBJ2-1
CASSVGTDNEQFF
TGTGCCAGCAGCGTAGGGACAGACAATGAGCAGTTCTTC
>14|NA|NA|TRBV4-1|TRBJ1-6
CASRPTGRNSPLHF
TGCGCCAGCAGACCCACAGGAAGGAATTCACCCCTCCACTTT
>15|once|NA|TRBV7-9|TRBJ2-3
CASSLLAGGTDTQYF
TGTGCCAGCAGCTTACTCGCAGGGGGCACAGATACGCAGTATTTT
>14|NA|TRBD1|TRBV29-1|TRBJ2-2
CSVTGQGTTGELFF
TGCAGCGTGACGGGACAGGGTACGACCGGGGAGCTGTTTTTT
>16|once|NA|TRBV6-1|TRBJ2-7
CASSEVRSVSPYEQYF
TGTGCCAGCAGTGAAGTTCGTTCGGTTTCCCCCTACGAGCAGTACTTC